This T cell receptor (beta chain) was profiled in a study of control samples from healthy donors and cancer patients. Sequenced by immunoSEQ multiplex PCR; TCRdb stores in-frame clones only, minus some. The sample has some 65,000 clones, 84% seen once. V lost 4 bases, J lost 3 bases, and 15 bases lay in between. The germline V gene has CDR1 SGHDT and CDR2 YYEEEE. The CDR3 sequence is 15 residues long. This rearrangement joins TRBV5-6 to TRBJ2-3; a weak D match, TRBD1 (8 bases). The sample consisted of PBMCs. The sequence came from a woman aged 45-59 years with lung cancer. Written as DNA, the CDR3 is TGTGCCAGCAGCGTGACAGGGGAGGGTACAGATACGCAGTATTTT. Encoded protein: CASSVTGEGTDTQYF.